The next 17 T cell receptor beta chains were all read from a single sample in a study of cytomegalovirus exposure and HLA in healthy donors (dated by TCRdb to 2016 to 2017). To prepare the library, the immunoSEQ multiplex PCR assay was applied. In its TCRdb copy, this immuneACCESS table keeps in-frame sequences only and misses some clones. Where compared with another copy, unresolved V genes explain less than half of these, and the others have no known cause. This sample comprises roughly 170,000 clones, around 82% of them detected only once. Of the sample, 2.8% falls within the top ten clones. Sequenced: PBMCs. The origin of the receptors is a young woman in good health and CMV-seropositive.

This clone has only a few counts. The rearrangement joins TRBV4-3 to TRBJ1-6, with 8 bases lining up with TRBD1. Germline V gives CDR1 LGHNA, CDR2 YSLEER. V was clipped by 4 bases and J by 13 bases; unmatched bases: 15. The CDR3 extends over 16 amino acids. CDR3 bases: TGCGCCAGCAGCCGGAACGGGGACAGGACCTTGGCGCCCCTCCACTTT. Translated, it gives CASSRNGDRTLAPLHF.

In this sample, this clone turned up once. V is TRBV28 and J is TRBJ2-7; 13 bases map to TRBD2. V lost 7 bases and J lost 0; bases outside the gene matches: 3. There are 15 residues in the CDR3. Germline V gene sequence: CDR1 MDHEN, CDR2 SYDVKM. The CDR3 nucleotides are TGTGCCAGCACGGGACTAGCGGGGTCCTCCTACGAGCAGTACTTC. It encodes CASTGLAGSSYEQYF.

J is TRBJ2-2 and V is TRBV19; the match to TRBD2 covers 9 bases. Germline assignment: CDR1 LNHDA and CDR2 SQIVND (reference sequence). The CDR3 consists of 15 residues. V lost 3 bases, J lost 7 bases, and 6 bases stayed unmatched. As DNA, the CDR3 is TGTGCCAGTAGTATTGGCGGGGGGGCCGGCGGGGAGCTGTTTTTT. It translates to CASSIGGGAGGELFF.

This clone appeared a few times. This chain connects TRBV5-6 to TRBJ1-2, with TRBD1 matching 7 bases. Germline lookup yields CDR1 SGHDT and CDR2 YYEEEE. Losses at the gene ends were 1 base for V and 4 bases for J; bases not matched to a gene: 4. This CDR3 has 14 amino acids. In DNA form, the CDR3 reads TGTGCCAGCAGCTTGAAACAGGGGTTCTATGGCTACACCTTC. Amino acid sequence: CASSLKQGFYGYTF.

The chain employs TRBV7-3 and TRBJ1-6, with D perhaps matching TRBD1 (5 bases). The V end lost 1 base, the J end lost 9 bases, and 13 bases lay between the germline ends. CDR1 SGHTA and CDR2 FQGTGA come from the germline V gene. This CDR3 has 15 residues. The CDR3 DNA reads TGTGCCAGCAGCTTAATCTCAGGGCGGGGTTCACCCCTCCACTTT. This codes for CASSLISGRGSPLHF.

This clone showed up just once. The chain couples TRBV27 to TRBJ1-3; 8 bases map to TRBD1. V lost 6 bases and J lost 4; bases outside the gene matches: 8. CDR3 size: 15 residues. CDR1 and CDR2 (germline): MNHEY, SMNVEV (reference sequence). For the CDR3, the DNA is TGTGCCAGCAGGGCCCTGACAGGGGTAGGAAACACCATATATTTT. It specifies CASRALTGVGNTIYF.

The J gene is TRBJ2-5, the V gene TRBV19, with D maybe TRBD2 (6 bases). The CDR3 covers 15 residues. Germline-derived CDR1 and CDR2 are LNHDA and SQIVND (reference sequence). Trimming removed 5 bases from V and 5 bases from J, with 18 bases in between. CDR3 protein: CASSPFEAGPETQYF. The DNA for the CDR3 is TGTGCCAGTAGTCCCTTCGAGGCGGGACCGGAGACCCAGTACTTC.

This clone was observed a few times. The gene calls are TRBV7-9 and TRBJ1-2, with 8 nucleotides matching TRBD1. The CDR3 consists of 15 residues. Germline values: CDR1 SEHNR, CDR2 FQNEAQ (reference sequence). Germline trimming cut 0 bases from V and 7 bases from J; bases unmatched to any gene: 7. CDR3 DNA sequence: TGTGCCAGCAGCTTAGCCCGGACAGGGTGGAGTGGCTACACCTTC. Translated, it gives CASSLARTGWSGYTF.

This chain links TRBV9 with TRBJ1-2, with D perhaps TRBD1 (5 bases). CDR3 length: 14 residues. V lost 3 bases to trimming and J lost 3 bases, with 12 bases between them. Germline CDR1 and CDR2: SGDLS and YYNGEE. The CDR3 sequence is CASSASDSHYGYTF. The CDR3 coding sequence is TGTGCCAGCAGCGCATCCGACAGCCACTATGGCTACACCTTC. The full variable domain, rest sourced from reference TRBV9 and TRBJ1-2, is DSGVTQTPKHLITATGQRVTLRCSPRSGDLSVYWYQQSLDQGLQFLIQYYNGEERAKGNILERFSAQQFPDLHSELNLSSLELGDSALYFCASSASDSHYGYTFGSGTRLTVV.

The J gene is TRBJ2-3, the V gene TRBV5-4, with D maybe TRBD1 (6 bases). Trimming shortened V by 1 base and J by 6 bases, and 9 bases separated the two germline ends. This CDR3 comprises 13 residues. CDR1 is SGHNT, CDR2 YYREEE, per germline (reference sequence). This CDR3 is CASSLSDRDTQYF. Here the CDR3 DNA reads TGTGCCAGCAGCTTGAGTGACAGGGATACGCAGTATTTT.

As for this clone: The identical CDR3 is also encoded by other nucleotide sequences in the sample. This chain links TRBV7-2 with TRBJ2-1; D is unclear. The germline V gene has CDR1 SGHTA and CDR2 FQGNSA. This CDR3 has 11 amino acids. The V end was cut by 1 base, the J end by 9 bases, with 4 bases between. CDR3 protein: CASSLGGEQFF. CDR3 bases: TGTGCCAGCAGCTTAGGAGGTGAGCAGTTCTTC.

The chain joins TRBV7-2 to TRBJ2-3; 10 bases align to TRBD2. The CDR3 totals 15 residues. The V and J ends lost 5 bases and 4 bases, in that order; junction bases with no gene match: 6. Germline V gene sequence: CDR1 SGHTA, CDR2 FQGNSA. The CDR3 spells CASSQSGGGPDTQYF. In nucleotides, the CDR3 is TGTGCCAGCAGCCAGAGCGGGGGGGGCCCAGATACGCAGTATTTT.

The chain recombines TRBV27 with TRBJ1-6; 7 nucleotides agree with TRBD1. Germline assignment: CDR1 MNHEY and CDR2 SMNVEV (reference sequence). After removal of 6 bases from V and 8 bases from J, the junction contained 4 bases not matched to a gene. The CDR3 is made up of 13 amino acids. As DNA, the CDR3 is TGTGCCAGCAGAGACAGGGTCCATTCACCCCTCCACTTT. Translating gives CASRDRVHSPLHF.

This clone was counted only a few times. The V and J genes are TRBV6-1 and TRBJ2-5; D is possibly TRBD2 (5 bases). Germline V CDR1 and CDR2: MNHNS, SASEGT. V was shortened by 10 bases and J by 10 bases, with 13 bases between the two germline ends. The CDR3 spans 10 residues. Here the CDR3 reads CATSRGDQYF. CDR3 in DNA: TGTGCCACCTCTCGGGGAGACCAGTACTTC.

The chain couples TRBV7-9 to TRBJ2-5, with TRBD2 as a possible D gene (5 bases). The V end lost 4 bases, the J end lost 4 bases, and 16 bases lay between the germline ends. Germline CDR1 is SEHNR and CDR2 is FQNEAQ (reference sequence). The CDR3 is 15 residues long. The CDR3 here is CASSSNGMGRETQYF. CDR3 sequence (DNA): TGTGCCAGCAGCTCCAATGGGATGGGGAGAGAGACCCAGTACTTC.

The CDR3 sequence is CASSFGGRLFF. The CDR3 nucleotides are TGTGCCAGCAGCTTCGGCGGAAGACTGTTTTTT. The chain uses TRBV11-2 and TRBJ1-4; D unclear. The length of the CDR3 is 11 residues. The germline V gene encodes CDR1 SGHAT and CDR2 FQNNGV. V was shortened by 3 bases and J by 13 bases, with 9 bases between the two germline ends. The complete variable domain, with remaining parts taken from reference TRBV11-2 and TRBJ1-4, reads EAGVAQSPRYKIIEKRQSVAFWCNPISGHATLYWYQQILGQGPKLLIQFQNNGVVDDSQLPKDRFSAERLKGVDSTLKIQPAKLEDSAVYLCASSFGGRLFFGSGTQLSVL.

The CDR3: CASTTDYSYEQYF. The CDR3 nucleotides are TGCGCCAGCACCACAGATTACTCCTACGAGCAGTACTTC. This sequence joins TRBV10-2 and TRBJ2-7; D is undetermined. The germline V gene encodes CDR1 WSHSY and CDR2 SAAADI. This CDR3 has 13 residues. Trimming pared 7 bases from V and 0 bases from J, leaving 10 bases between.